What follows are 26 T cell receptor beta chains derived from one specimen sequenced in a study of robustness of blood B and T cell sequencing. A 5' template-switch oligo added a universal priming site during cDNA synthesis. Each cDNA molecule was tagged by a 12-nucleotide random UMI. TCRdb itself ran the PCR reads through MiXCR, one entry per CDR3 protein. This sample has 3,500 to 4,500 distinct CDR3 sequences; under 70% occur once, and the top ten carry about 24%. The template for TCR beta quantification was mRNA, not genomic DNA. What was sequenced was peripheral blood. The receptors originated from a human donor in good health.

The V call is TRBV6-1, the J call TRBJ2-1; a possible D gene is TRBD2 (5 bases). Germline V lookup: CDR1 MNHNS, CDR2 SASEGT. V lost 8 bases, J lost 10 bases, and 21 bases lay in between. CDR3 length: 14 residues. The CDR3 DNA follows: TGTGCCAGCGGGTTTTCGGGCCTGCCGGGAGAGCAGTTCTTC. It translates to CASGFSGLPGEQFF.

The V gene is TRBV7-3, the J gene TRBJ2-3; D is perhaps TRBD1 (7 bases). The CDR3 runs 17 residues. Per the germline V gene, CDR1 is SGHTA and CDR2 is FQGTGA. The V gene lost 5 bases and the J gene lost 4 bases, with 22 bases spanning the gap. The CDR3 here is CASSPQAGTAGADTQYF. The CDR3 nucleotides read TGTGCCAGCAGCCCCCAGGCGGGGACAGCAGGTGCAGATACGCAGTATTTT.

This clonotype has more than one count but fewer than ten. The V gene is TRBV29-1, the J gene TRBJ1-2; D not resolved. The CDR3 covers 13 residues. Germline CDR1 is SQVTM and CDR2 is ANQGSEA. V gave up 5 bases and J gave up 2 bases, with 12 bases separating them. The CDR3 is CSVRFTGNYGYTF. CDR3 bases: TGCAGCGTTCGATTCACGGGAAACTATGGCTACACCTTC.

This clonotype was recorded a few times. The chain has TRBV12-5 and TRBJ2-1; 15 nucleotides line up with TRBD2. The germline V gene has CDR1 LGHNT and CDR2 FRNRAP. The CDR3 has 19 amino acids. The J segment lost 7 bases and the V segment lost 6 bases, leaving 16 bases of the junction unmatched. The CDR3 loop reads CASGPGQGLAGGVGNEQFF. CDR3 DNA sequence: TGTGCTAGTGGCCCGGGACAGGGACTAGCGGGGGGCGTGGGGAATGAGCAGTTCTTC.

This clonotype is deemed large. The rearrangement links TRBV6-1 to TRBJ1-2, with D perhaps TRBD1 (5 bases). Germline loops: CDR1 MNHNS, CDR2 SASEGT. The CDR3 is 13 residues long. Trimming left V 6 bases short and J 2 bases short, with 10 bases between. CDR3 region: CASRTDVNYGYTF. The CDR3 DNA reads TGTGCCAGCAGGACAGATGTAAACTATGGCTACACCTTC.

The V and J genes are TRBV24-1 and TRBJ2-3, with 7 bases matching TRBD1. The length of the CDR3 is 18 residues. The trim removed 7 bases at V and 5 bases at J, leaving 20 bases unmatched. Germline lookup yields CDR1 KGHDR and CDR2 SFDVKD. The CDR3 region is CATSAWSPGDSGIDTQYF. CDR3 sequence (DNA): TGTGCCACCAGCGCTTGGTCCCCAGGGGACAGTGGCATAGATACGCAGTATTTT.

This sequence joins TRBV28 and TRBJ2-4; D is possibly TRBD2 (5 bases). Germline CDR1 and CDR2: MDHEN and SYDVKM. V lost 5 bases to trimming and J lost 3 bases, with 17 bases between them. The CDR3 extends over 16 amino acids. The CDR3 here is CASSNPGGLIKNIQYF. The CDR3 DNA sequence: TGTGCCAGCAGTAACCCAGGAGGACTGATCAAAAACATTCAGTACTTC.

This clonotype has more than one count but fewer than ten. The chain combines TRBV19 with TRBJ1-1; D unresolved. The CDR3 is 13 residues long. Germline-derived CDR1 and CDR2 are LNHDA and SQIVND (reference sequence). V was pared by 5 bases and J by 0 bases, with 7 bases between. The CDR3 DNA is TGTGCCAGTAGTCAAGGATTGAACACTGAAGCTTTCTTT. This translates into CASSQGLNTEAFF. The full variable domain, rest sourced from reference TRBV19 and TRBJ1-1, is DGGITQSPKYLFRKEGQNVTLSCEQNLNHDAMYWYRQDPGQGLRLIYYSQIVNDFQKGDIAEGYSVSREKKESFPLTVTSAQKNPTAFYLCASSQGLNTEAFFGQGTRLTVV.

The chain uses TRBV20-1 and TRBJ1-2, with a possible D match to TRBD1 (6 bases). The CDR3 runs 13 residues. Germline V gene data show CDR1 as DFQATT and CDR2 as SNEGSKA (reference sequence). V was clipped by 1 base and J by 1 base, with 7 bases between them. The CDR3 bases are TGCAGTGCTAGAGGGACAGTTAACTATGGCTACACCTTC. Translation: CSARGTVNYGYTF.

The rearrangement uses TRBV6-1 and TRBJ2-6; TRBD1 matches 10 bases. Germline values: CDR1 MNHNS, CDR2 SASEGT. CDR3 size: 18 residues. The ends lost 5 bases at V and 4 bases at J; junction bases unmatched: 11. CDR3: CASSTRDRGLLGANVLTF. CDR3 nucleotides: TGTGCCAGCAGTACCCGGGACAGGGGCCTTCTGGGGGCCAACGTCCTGACTTTC.

This clonotype has more than one count but fewer than ten. The chain couples TRBV27 to TRBJ2-7; 11 bases agree with TRBD1. V lost 6 bases to trimming and J lost 4 bases; unmatched junction nucleotides: 5. Germline CDR1 and CDR2: MNHEY and SMNVEV (reference sequence). The CDR3 spans 14 residues. The CDR3 sequence is CASSRGQGAYEQYF. DNA for the CDR3: TGTGCCAGCAGCCGCGGACAGGGGGCTTACGAGCAGTACTTC.

This clonotype turned up a few times. V is TRBV3-1 and J is TRBJ1-6, with D unclear. CDR3 size: 12 residues. V dropped 0 bases and J dropped 12 bases, with 6 bases sitting between them. Germline CDR1 and CDR2: LGHDT and YNNKEL (reference sequence). The CDR3 region is CASSQDQRPLHF. The CDR3 nucleotides read TGTGCCAGCAGCCAAGATCAGCGACCCCTCCACTTT.

This chain links TRBV29-1 with TRBJ2-3, with D maybe TRBD1 (6 bases). The CDR3 contains 13 residues. Germline CDR1 SQVTM, CDR2 ANQGSEA. With 3 bases removed from V and 3 bases from J, the gap between germline ends came to 10 bases. CDR3 residues: CSVELGGTDTQYF. The CDR3 bases are TGCAGCGTTGAGCTAGGGGGTACAGATACGCAGTATTTT.

This rearrangement joins TRBV5-1 to TRBJ2-4, with D possibly called TRBD1 or TRBD2 (5 bases each). The ends were cut back, 0 bases at V and 8 bases at J, with 15 bases in the middle. This CDR3 comprises 15 residues. The germline gives CDR1 SGHRS, CDR2 YFSETQ. The CDR3 nucleotides are TGCGCCAGCAGCTTGGCCCTGGACACGGGACACATTCAGTACTTC. Its protein product is CASSLALDTGHIQYF.

Relative to its sample, this clonotype is hyperexpanded (1% or more). V usage is TRBV10-3 and J usage is TRBJ1-1; tentative D call: TRBD1 (6 bases). The V and J ends lost 5 bases and 2 bases respectively, with 12 bases between them. Germline V gives CDR1 ENHRY, CDR2 SYGVKD. The CDR3 consists of 14 residues. Here the CDR3 reads CAISSLQGNTEAFF. In nucleotides, the CDR3 is TGTGCCATCAGTAGCCTACAGGGCAACACTGAAGCTTTCTTT.

V is TRBV5-1 and J is TRBJ1-2, with D unresolved. This CDR3 contains 13 residues. V lost 4 bases and J 2 bases, leaving 9 bases between the germline ends. Germline loops: CDR1 SGHRS, CDR2 YFSETQ. CDR3 amino acids: CASSPGVNYGYTF. In nucleotides, the CDR3 is TGCGCCAGCAGCCCCGGAGTAAACTATGGCTACACCTTC.

By proportion, this clonotype is large. The J gene is TRBJ1-6, the V gene TRBV30, with a tentative D call TRBD1 (6 bases). V gave up 0 bases and J gave up 7 bases, with 10 bases separating them. The CDR3 extends over 14 amino acids. In germline, CDR1 is GTSNPN, CDR2 SVGIG (reference sequence). CDR3 sequence (DNA): TGTGCCTGGAGTGTGGAGGGGGGCAATTCACCCCTCCACTTT. Amino acids: CAWSVEGGNSPLHF.

The chain couples TRBV19 to TRBJ2-1; a weak D match, TRBD2 (7 bases). The CDR3 consists of 15 residues. Germline V gene lookup returns CDR1 LNHDA and CDR2 SQIVND (reference sequence). Trimming shortened V by 5 bases and J by 0 bases, and 11 bases separated the two germline ends. Here the CDR3 reads CASSEGGSSYNEQFF. CDR3 bases: TGTGCCAGTAGTGAGGGGGGGTCCTCCTACAATGAGCAGTTCTTC.

The chain recombines TRBV29-1 with TRBJ2-1, with D perhaps matching TRBD1 (6 bases). The V gene lost 3 bases and the J gene lost 3 bases, with 15 bases spanning the gap. CDR3 size: 15 residues. Germline CDR1 SQVTM, CDR2 ANQGSEA. CDR3 nucleotides: TGCAGCGTTGAGAAGGGGGACATTGTCTACAATGAGCAGTTCTTC. It codes for CSVEKGDIVYNEQFF.

This clonotype was recorded only once. J is TRBJ2-5 and V is TRBV5-1, with a weak D call TRBD2 (6 bases). The V gene's germline CDR1 is SGHRS and CDR2 YFSETQ. Trimming pared 3 bases from V and 2 bases from J, leaving 11 bases between. The CDR3 has 14 residues. For the CDR3, the DNA is TGCGCCAGCAGCTGGGGGAGCGGGCAAGAGACCCAGTACTTC. Translating gives CASSWGSGQETQYF.

This chain connects TRBV20-1 to TRBJ2-1, with 7 bases aligning to TRBD2. The CDR3 extends over 16 amino acids. With 3 bases clipped from V and 3 bases from J, the junction kept 11 bases outside the gene matches. CDR1 and CDR2 (germline): DFQATT, SNEGSKA (reference sequence). CDR3 DNA sequence: TGCAGTGCTAGGGGATGGGGGGGAATTGACTACAATGAGCAGTTCTTC. This translates into CSARGWGGIDYNEQFF.

This clonotype has just a few counts. The V gene is TRBV19, the J gene TRBJ2-3, with 10 bases identical to TRBD2. Looked up from germline, CDR1 is LNHDA and CDR2 is SQIVND (reference sequence). The CDR3 runs to 17 residues. Unmatched junction bases numbered 6, after V lost 3 bases and J lost 0 bases. CDR3 region: CASSIGLAATSTDTQYF. The CDR3 bases are TGTGCCAGTAGTATCGGACTAGCGGCAACTAGCACAGATACGCAGTATTTT.

The V and J genes are TRBV11-2 and TRBJ1-2; D perhaps matches TRBD1 (5 bases). The ends were cut back, 5 bases at V and 3 bases at J, with 10 bases in the middle. CDR1 is SGHAT and CDR2 is FQNNGV in the germline V gene. The CDR3 spans 13 residues. Here the CDR3 DNA reads TGTGCCAGCAGCCCGCGGGGGGACTATGGCTACACCTTC. Protein sequence: CASSPRGDYGYTF.

The chain combines TRBV5-6 with TRBJ1-2; D remains ambiguous. Germline CDR1 and CDR2: SGHDT and YYEEEE. Trimming pared 4 bases from V and 4 bases from J, leaving 17 bases between. This CDR3 spans 15 amino acids. As DNA, the CDR3 is TGTGCCAGCAGCCTGGACGGTAGGCTTATCTATGGCTACACCTTC. Translated: CASSLDGRLIYGYTF.

This clonotype occurred a few times. This chain joins TRBV29-1 and TRBJ1-1; 7 nucleotides line up with TRBD1. The CDR3 has 13 amino acids. V dropped 0 bases and J dropped 5; count of bases not matched to a gene: 3. Germline-derived CDR1 and CDR2 are SQVTM and ANQGSEA. CDR3 sequence (DNA): TGCAGCGTTGAAGAAGGGGGCTTGACTGAAGCTTTCTTT. It encodes CSVEEGGLTEAFF.

V and J are TRBV7-9 and TRBJ1-1; TRBD1 aligns across 7 bases. Trimming removed 4 bases from V and 7 bases from J; junction bases left unmatched: 6. Looked up from germline, CDR1 is SEHNR and CDR2 is FQNEAQ (reference sequence). This CDR3 is built from 13 residues. CDR3 in amino acids: CASSSTGWNEAFF. The CDR3 bases are TGTGCCAGCAGCTCGACAGGGTGGAATGAAGCTTTCTTT.